This TCR beta chain came from a study of preoperative IRX-2 immunotherapy in early breast cancer. Assay: immunoSEQ multiplex PCR; the TCRdb copy retains only in-frame clones and omits some. This repertoire shows around 34,000 clones, roughly four fifths found once; its top ten account for around 2.5%. The treatment was: preoperative locoregional IRX-2 cytokine immunotherapy. Sample: lymph node tissue, taken from a patient treated with IRX-2 immunotherapy. The receptor was derived from a human donor with breast cancer.

CDR3 sequence (DNA): TGTGCCAGCAGCCAAGGGGTGGGGGCCGGAGGCCAAGAGACCCAGTACTTC. Encoded protein: CASSQGVGAGGQETQYF. The V call is TRBV11-3, the J call TRBJ2-5; tentatively, D is TRBD1 (6 bases). Germline CDR1 SGHNT, CDR2 YENEEA. This CDR3 region has 17 residues. The V end was cut by 5 bases, the J end by 1 base, with 20 bases between.